The 26 T cell receptor beta chains presented below share a single source sample, sequenced in a study of sequential checkpoint blockade in melanoma. TCRdb keeps only in-frame clones here, not all; method: immunoSEQ multiplex PCR. The sample lists under 20,000 clones; approximately 66% were seen once. Treatment meaning: randomized to nivolumab then ipilimumab (arm A) or the reverse (arm B). The starting material was CD8+ T cells sorted from blood (inferred from file names), obtained from a patient given nivolumab and ipilimumab in sequence. These TCRs come from a human donor with melanoma.

V gene TRBV19 combines with J gene TRBJ1-5, with 7 bases identical to TRBD1. The CDR3 runs 14 residues. With 5 bases clipped from V and 2 bases from J, the junction kept 3 bases outside the gene matches. CDR1 is LNHDA, CDR2 SQIVND, per germline (reference sequence). DNA for the CDR3: TGTGCCAGTAGTGAAGGACAGGGCAATCAGCCCCAGCATTTT. Translating gives CASSEGQGNQPQHF.

The rearrangement joins TRBV9 to TRBJ2-2; 7 bases align to TRBD2. The germline gives CDR1 SGDLS, CDR2 YYNGEE. J lost 6 bases, V lost 0 bases, and 5 bases had no gene match. The CDR3 consists of 15 residues. The CDR3 is CASSVGGGTAGELFF. The CDR3 DNA follows: TGTGCCAGCAGCGTAGGGGGGGGTACTGCCGGGGAGCTGTTTTTT. Looking up the rest from reference TRBV9 and TRBJ2-2 gives the full variable domain: DSGVTQTPKHLITATGQRVTLRCSPRSGDLSVYWYQQSLDQGLQFLIQYYNGEERAKGNILERFSAQQFPDLHSELNLSSLELGDSALYFCASSVGGGTAGELFFGEGSRLTVL.

The chain recombines TRBV7-9 with TRBJ2-5; a possible D gene is TRBD1 (6 bases). The J call may be wrong; the DNA end is better matched by TRBJ2-7. CDR3 size: 17 residues. Germline V gives CDR1 SEHNR, CDR2 FQNEAQ (reference sequence). The CDR3 sequence is CASSFPRTPGDPYEQYF. The DNA of the CDR3 is TGTGCCAGCAGCTTTCCCCGGACACCAGGGGACCCATACGAGCAGTACTTC.

This chain joins TRBV19 and TRBJ2-1, with 10 bases that match TRBD2. The germline gives CDR1 LNHDA, CDR2 SQIVND (reference sequence). The CDR3 contains 13 residues. Trimming took 7 bases from V and 7 from J; bases not matched to a gene: 4. The CDR3 loop reads CASTAGGWNEQFF. In DNA form, the CDR3 reads TGTGCCAGTACAGCGGGAGGGTGGAATGAGCAGTTCTTC.

The V call is TRBV11-2, the J call TRBJ2-7; D may be TRBD2 (6 bases). Germline V gene lookup returns CDR1 SGHAT and CDR2 FQNNGV. CDR3 size: 15 residues. V gave up 5 bases and J gave up 6 bases, with 20 bases separating them. The CDR3 loop is CASSILGGVHREQYF. CDR3 in DNA: TGTGCCAGCAGCATCCTTGGCGGGGTCCACCGCGAGCAGTACTTC. The full variable domain, with the rest looked up from reference TRBV11-2 and TRBJ2-7, is EAGVAQSPRYKIIEKRQSVAFWCNPISGHATLYWYQQILGQGPKLLIQFQNNGVVDDSQLPKDRFSAERLKGVDSTLKIQPAKLEDSAVYLCASSILGGVHREQYFGPGTRLTVT.

This clone has a handful of counts. The CDR3 DNA reads as TGTGCCAGCAGCCGAATTAGCGGGAGCTCCTACGAGCAGTACTTC. Amino acid sequence: CASSRISGSSYEQYF. The rearrangement joins TRBV11-3 to TRBJ2-7; TRBD2 matches 9 bases. CDR3 size: 15 residues. V was clipped by 5 bases and J by 0 bases; unmatched bases: 5. Per the germline V gene, CDR1 is SGHNT and CDR2 is YENEEA.

The chain joins TRBV4-3 to TRBJ2-1; D gene uncertain. This CDR3 has 15 amino acids. Deletions cut 1 base from V and 4 bases from J, with 11 bases between. CDR1 is LGHNA, CDR2 YSLEER, per germline. DNA of the CDR3: TGCGCCAGCAGCCAAGGGATTGAGGAGTACAATGAGCAGTTCTTC. This translates into CASSQGIEEYNEQFF.

V usage is TRBV12-5 and J usage is TRBJ1-4, with D possibly TRBD1 on 6 matching bases. Germline V lookup: CDR1 LGHNT, CDR2 FRNRAP. Between the trimmed V and J ends, which lost 3 bases and 5 bases, there was a span of 25 bases. This CDR3 spans 19 amino acids. CDR3 amino acids: CASGFDPHPDRPWNEKLFF. In DNA form, the CDR3 reads TGTGCTAGTGGTTTCGACCCTCACCCTGACAGGCCCTGGAATGAAAAACTGTTTTTT. Using reference TRBV12-5 and TRBJ1-4 for the parts outside the CDR3, the full variable domain is DARVTQTPRHKVTEMGQEVTMRCQPILGHNTVFWYRQTMMQGLELLAYFRNRAPLDDSGMPKDRFSAEMPDATLATLKIQPSEPRDSAVYFCASGFDPHPDRPWNEKLFFGSGTQLSVL.

This chain uses TRBV7-3 with TRBJ2-1; D might be TRBD1 (5 bases). This CDR3 is 12 amino acids long. Trimming stripped 1 base from V and 10 bases from J, with 8 bases between. Germline assignment: CDR1 SGHTA and CDR2 FQGTGA. The CDR3 loop is CASSLRGGEQFF. The CDR3 DNA reads as TGTGCCAGCAGCTTAAGGGGCGGAGAGCAGTTCTTC.

The chain has TRBV6-4 and TRBJ2-2, with 16 bases lining up with TRBD2. This CDR3 is 17 amino acids long. The germline V gene has CDR1 MRHNA and CDR2 SNTAGT. Trimming cost V 5 bases and J 3 bases; bases outside gene matches: 3. CDR3 loop: CASSWGLAGGDTGELFF. In nucleotides, the CDR3 is TGTGCCAGCAGTTGGGGACTAGCGGGGGGGGACACCGGGGAGCTGTTTTTT.

V and J are TRBV30 and TRBJ2-5, with TRBD2 matching 15 bases. Germline CDR1 and CDR2: GTSNPN and SVGIG (reference sequence). J was trimmed by 5 bases and V by 1 base; bases with no gene match: 11. The CDR3 extends over 18 amino acids. The CDR3 DNA sequence: TGTGCCTGGAGTGGAGGGACTAGCGGGAGGAAGGGGAGGGAGACCCAGTACTTC. This sequence encodes CAWSGGTSGRKGRETQYF.

The chain uses TRBV5-1 and TRBJ2-3; 7 bases are shared with TRBD2. Germline-derived CDR1 and CDR2 are SGHRS and YFSETQ. The ends lost 4 bases at V and 4 bases at J; junction bases unmatched: 9. The CDR3 runs 15 residues. CDR3 nucleotides: TGCGCCAGCAGCCCCTGGGGGGGTGGGGCAGATACGCAGTATTTT. The encoded protein is CASSPWGGGADTQYF.

V usage is TRBV15 and J usage is TRBJ2-7; D possibly corresponds to TRBD1 (5 bases). Germline-derived CDR1 and CDR2 are LNHNV and YYDKDF (reference sequence). V dropped 1 base and J dropped 7 bases, with 20 bases sitting between them. CDR3 length equals 16 residues. The DNA of the CDR3 is TGTGCCACCAGCAGAGGCAGGGCAGGTGTAGACCTGGAGCAGTACTTC. Its translation: CATSRGRAGVDLEQYF.

This clone was counted a single time. This chain connects TRBV4-3 to TRBJ2-1, with 11 positions matching TRBD2. This CDR3 spans 17 amino acids. Germline CDR1 is LGHNA and CDR2 is YSLEER. Unmatched junction bases numbered 2, after V lost 1 base and J lost 0 bases. CDR3 protein: CASSQGTSGSSYNEQFF. The CDR3, as DNA: TGCGCCAGCAGCCAAGGAACTAGCGGGAGCTCCTACAATGAGCAGTTCTTC.

The chain links TRBV29-1 to TRBJ2-1; perhaps TRBD2 as D (5 bases). V lost 1 base and J 2 bases, leaving 12 bases between the germline ends. The CDR3 is made up of 15 amino acids. Germline CDR1 is SQVTM and CDR2 is ANQGSEA. The CDR3 DNA is TGCAGCGTTGAAGCGCATTCGGAGGCCTACAATGAGCAGTTCTTC. Translated: CSVEAHSEAYNEQFF.

The chain couples TRBV7-8 to TRBJ2-5, with a possible D match to TRBD1 (7 bases). Germline CDR1 is SGHVS and CDR2 is FQNEAQ. V was shortened by 1 base and J by 2 bases, with 14 bases between the two germline ends. The CDR3 runs to 16 residues. This CDR3 is CASSLVIAGGQETQYF. The DNA of the CDR3 is TGTGCCAGCAGCTTAGTTATAGCAGGGGGGCAAGAGACCCAGTACTTC.

The chain is built from TRBV2 and TRBJ2-3, with TRBD2 matching over 12 bases. The germline V gene encodes CDR1 SNHLY and CDR2 FYNNEI. V shed 2 bases, J shed 4 bases, and the junction held 1 base outside the gene matches. This CDR3 region has 15 residues. As DNA, the CDR3 is TGTGCCAGCAGTGAACTAGCGGGGGGGGCAGATACGCAGTATTTT. As protein: CASSELAGGADTQYF. The whole variable domain, remainder taken from reference TRBV2 and TRBJ2-3, is EPEVTQTPSHQVTQMGQEVILRCVPISNHLYFYWYRQILGQKVEFLVSFYNNEISEKSEIFDDQFSVERPDGSNFTLKIRSTKLEDSAMYFCASSELAGGADTQYFGPGTRLTVL.

The V call is TRBV6-6, the J call TRBJ2-7; 9 bases line up with TRBD1. CDR1 and CDR2 from the germline V gene are MNHNY and SVGAGI (reference sequence). The CDR3 is made up of 15 amino acids. V shed 5 bases and J 5 bases; nucleotides not matched to a gene: 10. CDR3 coding DNA: TGTGCCAGCAGTCAAATACAGGGGGCGCATGACGAGCAGTACTTC. Its translation is CASSQIQGAHDEQYF.

The chain uses TRBV9 and TRBJ2-2, with 10 bases matching TRBD1. This CDR3 has 19 amino acids. V dropped 4 bases and J dropped 4; count of bases not matched to a gene: 16. The V gene's germline CDR1 is SGDLS and CDR2 YYNGEE. Here the CDR3 reads CASSLPSPGQGRVTGELFF. In DNA form, the CDR3 reads TGTGCCAGCAGCCTTCCAAGTCCGGGACAGGGGCGCGTCACCGGGGAGCTGTTTTTT.

The rearrangement uses TRBV18 and TRBJ2-5; D uncertain. Between the trimmed V and J ends, which lost 0 bases and 1 base, there was a span of 6 bases. CDR3 length equals 14 residues. Per the germline V gene, CDR1 is KGHSH and CDR2 is LQKENI. Here the CDR3 reads CASSPPVGQETQYF. CDR3 DNA: TGTGCCAGCTCACCACCGGTCGGCCAAGAGACCCAGTACTTC.

This chain uses TRBV27 with TRBJ1-5; D uncertain. The CDR3 covers 12 residues. The V gene's germline CDR1 is MNHEY and CDR2 SMNVEV (reference sequence). Deletions cut 6 bases from V and 15 bases from J, with 18 bases between. The CDR3, as DNA: TGTGCCAGCAGCCTAAACCTCAGGATTTGGCATTTT. It is translated as CASSLNLRIWHF.

The chain employs TRBV27 and TRBJ2-3; 8 bases are shared with TRBD1. V trimming: 0 bases; J trimming: 3 bases; junction bases outside the gene matches: 5. The CDR3 extends over 16 amino acids. The germline V gene has CDR1 MNHEY and CDR2 SMNVEV (reference sequence). The CDR3, as DNA: TGTGCCAGCAGTTTATCCAGGGGGCTTGGGACAGATACGCAGTATTTT. Protein sequence: CASSLSRGLGTDTQYF.

This chain connects TRBV5-1 to TRBJ2-2, with D possibly TRBD2 on 6 matching bases. This CDR3 has 16 residues. The germline CDR1 and CDR2 sequences are SGHRS and YFSETQ. The ends were cut back, 2 bases at V and 5 bases at J, with 16 bases in the middle. CDR3 nucleotide sequence: TGCGCCAGCAGCTTTTTGGACTACCGAGGAACCGGGGAGCTGTTTTTT. Residues: CASSFLDYRGTGELFF.

This clone was observed a handful of times. The chain employs TRBV6-6 and TRBJ2-1, with D possibly matching TRBD1 (6 bases). The V end was cut by 7 bases, the J end by 4 bases, with 14 bases between. The germline V gene has CDR1 MNHNY and CDR2 SVGAGI (reference sequence). The CDR3 length is 14 residues. The CDR3 region is CASIRGLEYNEQFF. As DNA, the CDR3 is TGTGCCAGCATAAGGGGGTTAGAGTACAATGAGCAGTTCTTC.

Here the CDR3 reads CAISDIGGQGAYEQYF. The CDR3, as DNA: TGTGCCATCAGTGATATTGGTGGACAGGGCGCCTACGAGCAGTACTTC. The V and J genes are TRBV10-3 and TRBJ2-7; 8 positions agree with TRBD1. The CDR3 has 16 amino acids. V was clipped by 3 bases and J by 2 bases; unmatched bases: 9. In germline, CDR1 is ENHRY, CDR2 SYGVKD.

The J gene is TRBJ2-5, the V gene TRBV18, with 7 bases that match TRBD1. V shed 3 bases, J shed 0 bases, and the junction held 7 bases outside the gene matches. Germline V lookup: CDR1 KGHSH, CDR2 LQKENI. This CDR3 region has 16 residues. The CDR3 here is CASSPGTAIYQETQYF. CDR3 DNA sequence: TGTGCCAGCTCACCCGGGACAGCCATTTACCAAGAGACCCAGTACTTC. Combining the CDR3 with reference TRBV18 and TRBJ2-5 gives the whole variable domain NAGVMQNPRHLVRRRGQEARLRCSPMKGHSHVYWYRQLPEEGLKFMVYLQKENIIDESGMPKERFSAEFPKEGPSILRIQQVVRGDSAAYFCASSPGTAIYQETQYFGPGTRLLVL.